This T cell receptor (beta chain) came from a study of T cell changes during pregnancy in multiple sclerosis (dated by TCRdb to about 2019). In the study overall: In women with multiple sclerosis, the researchers looked at how the T cell repertoire shifted as pregnancy progressed.

This clone has just a few counts. The target of this receptor is not known. The record has no base qualities; no much larger clone is one base away. Reading from cysteine to phenylalanine, the CDR3 counts 15 amino acids. Just CDR3 DNA is preserved here, 45 bases in frame from base 1. CDR1 and CDR2 were assigned from the germline V gene as SGHTA and FQGNSA. The junction shows trimming of 4 bases on V and 0 bases on J, and the gene matches do not reach 3 bases of it. Libraries were made using the immunoSEQ multiplex PCR assay. What TCRdb holds here is the immuneACCESS table cut down to in-frame rearrangements. Part of the clones is not present; checked against another copy, under half of the missing clones reflect an unresolved V gene, and the others are unexplained. Within this sample are about 70,000 clones, with 92% of them counted one time only. The ten biggest clones cover just under 0.3% of the sample.

The TCR sequence derives from a female donor with multiple sclerosis, enrolled in a pregnancy study. This chain joins TRBV7-2 to TRBJ1-3, with TRBD1 identical over 7 junction bases. The sample here was CD4+ T cells from peripheral blood mononuclear cells, taken after pregnancy. The encoded CDR3 is CASSSYRGSGNTIYF. The DNA reads as follows: TGTGCCAGCAGCTCCTACAGGGGCTCTGGAAACACCATATATTTT.